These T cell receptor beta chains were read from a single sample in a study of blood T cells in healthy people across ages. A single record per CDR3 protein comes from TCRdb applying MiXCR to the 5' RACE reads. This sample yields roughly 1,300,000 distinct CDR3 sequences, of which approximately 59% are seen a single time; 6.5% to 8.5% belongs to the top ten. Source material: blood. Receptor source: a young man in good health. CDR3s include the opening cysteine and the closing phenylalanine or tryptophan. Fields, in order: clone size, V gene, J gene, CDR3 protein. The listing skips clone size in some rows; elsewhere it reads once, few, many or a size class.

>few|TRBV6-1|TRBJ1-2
CASSEWGFYYGYTF
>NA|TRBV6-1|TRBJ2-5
CASSYFGQPRETQYF
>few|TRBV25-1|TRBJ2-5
CASSDPGPIQETQYF
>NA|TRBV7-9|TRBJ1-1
CASSSAGGMNTEAFF
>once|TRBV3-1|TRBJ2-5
CASSQDFGTGAMKTQYF
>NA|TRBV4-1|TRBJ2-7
CASSQERTGYDEQYF
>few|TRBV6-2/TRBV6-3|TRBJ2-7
CASRNTQGIITYEQYF
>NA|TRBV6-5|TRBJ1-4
CASSYSDTHEKLFF
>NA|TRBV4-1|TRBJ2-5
CASSQGLAGGETQYF
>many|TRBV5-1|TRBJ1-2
CASSLSGYGYTF
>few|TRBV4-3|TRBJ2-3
CASSQDMGTGTADTQYF
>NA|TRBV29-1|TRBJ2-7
CSVEGTGKGAYEQYF
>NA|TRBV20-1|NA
CSEKGGGGFTYEQYF
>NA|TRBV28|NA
CASSLTGQGRDEQYF
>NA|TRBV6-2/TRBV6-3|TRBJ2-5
CASSYSDRSGETQYF
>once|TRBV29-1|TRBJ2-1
CGAGATTAYNEQFF
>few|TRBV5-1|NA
CASSLTTGDAPYEQYF
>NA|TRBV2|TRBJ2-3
CASSDRVADTQYF
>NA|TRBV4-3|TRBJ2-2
CASSRPSGNRVDTGELFF